One and the same sample provided the 10 T cell receptor beta chains below, sequenced in a study of Ad26.COV2.S vaccination and SARS-CoV-2 variants. Treatment in this sample: some 19 received Ad26.COV2.S at low or high dose, single or two shots; 5 received placebo; per-sample allocation not given. The samples date from day 63 after the first vaccine or placebo injection. This table comes from immunoSEQ multiplex PCR, and its TCRdb copy is limited to in-frame clones, with some not included. This table holds hundreds of thousands of clones, roughly 90% found once. The specimen was peripheral blood, collected in a trial of Ad26.COV2.S vaccine versus placebo. These receptors all come from a person between 18 and 65 years old who received the Ad26.COV2.S COVID-19 vaccine or a placebo.

This rearrangement joins TRBV7-2 to TRBJ2-2, with D perhaps matching TRBD1 (6 bases). In germline, CDR1 is SGHTA, CDR2 FQGNSA. Trimming pared 1 base from V and 8 bases from J, leaving 11 bases between. The CDR3 has 14 residues. The CDR3 DNA is TGTGCCAGCAGCTTAGTGGGGGCGGCGGGGGAGCTGTTTTTT. Translating it yields CASSLVGAAGELFF.

This chain connects TRBV4-2 to TRBJ2-1, with TRBD1 identical over 10 bases. V was pared by 2 bases and J by 5 bases, with 3 bases of the junction left unmatched. Per the germline V gene, CDR1 is LGHNA and CDR2 is YNFKEQ. CDR3 length equals 15 residues. CDR3 nucleotide sequence: TGTGCCAGCAGCCAACCGGGGACAGGGGACAATGAGCAGTTCTTC. This codes for CASSQPGTGDNEQFF.

The rearrangement uses TRBV5-5 and TRBJ2-1, with TRBD1 identical over 12 bases. This CDR3 has 15 amino acids. The germline V gene encodes CDR1 SGHKS and CDR2 YYEKEE (reference sequence). V trimming: 6 bases; J trimming: 6 bases; junction bases outside the gene matches: 7. This CDR3 reads CASTAGTGGSNEQFF. DNA for the CDR3: TGTGCCAGCACCGCCGGGACAGGGGGCTCCAATGAGCAGTTCTTC.

This clone was seen only once. This chain links TRBV6-5 with TRBJ1-3, with D uncertain. V shed 7 bases and J shed 0 bases, with 10 bases lying between them. The CDR3 extends over 14 amino acids. CDR1 and CDR2 (germline): MNHEY, SVGAGI. CDR3 nucleotides: TGTGCCAGCATTATCGGAATCTCTGGAAACACCATATATTTT. Residues: CASIIGISGNTIYF.

The chain joins TRBV12-3 or TRBV12-4 to TRBJ2-2; the match to TRBD2 covers 8 bases. CDR3 size: 13 residues. Trimming cost V 7 bases and J 6 bases; bases outside gene matches: 4. The DNA for the CDR3 is TGTGCCAGCAAGGGGGGACTAGCCGGGGAGCTGTTTTTT. Translating it yields CASKGGLAGELFF.

This clone was observed a handful of times. The rearrangement joins TRBV30 to TRBJ1-2; maybe TRBD1 (5 bases). This CDR3 has 15 residues. The V gene lost 2 bases and the J gene lost 4 bases, with 17 bases spanning the gap. CDR1 is GTSNPN and CDR2 is SVGIG in the germline V gene (reference sequence). DNA for the CDR3: TGTGCCTGGAGTAATAGACAGCCTCCGGCCTATGGCTACACCTTC. This codes for CAWSNRQPPAYGYTF.

The chain recombines TRBV6-1 with TRBJ1-4, with a tentative D call TRBD1 (6 bases). Germline assignment: CDR1 MNHNS and CDR2 SASEGT. The CDR3 runs 14 residues. The V end was cut by 0 bases, the J end by 10 bases, with 12 bases between. The CDR3 sequence: CASSEAQKGGKLFF. The DNA of the CDR3 is TGTGCCAGCAGTGAAGCGCAAAAAGGGGGAAAACTGTTTTTT.

The rearrangement uses TRBV27 and TRBJ1-5; TRBD1 aligns across 9 bases. After removal of 8 bases from V and 4 bases from J, the junction contained 12 bases not matched to a gene. From germline, CDR1 is MNHEY and CDR2 SMNVEV (reference sequence). The CDR3 is 16 amino acids. The CDR3 loop is CASRPGTGFANQPQHF. CDR3 DNA sequence: TGTGCCAGCCGACCCGGGACAGGGTTTGCAAATCAGCCCCAGCATTTT.

The chain employs TRBV30 and TRBJ1-5, with 12 positions matching TRBD1. V lost 7 bases, J lost 7 bases, and 11 bases stayed unmatched. The CDR3 loop spans 15 amino acids. Germline lookup yields CDR1 GTSNPN and CDR2 SVGIG (reference sequence). In DNA, the CDR3 is TGTGCCTCCTCCCCGGGACAGGGGGCTAGACAGCCCCAGCATTTT. Protein: CASSPGQGARQPQHF.

This chain joins TRBV14 and TRBJ1-1; D not resolved. The CDR3 sequence is 14 residues long. The germline gives CDR1 SGHDN, CDR2 FVKESK. V was shortened by 0 bases and J by 4 bases, with 9 bases between the two germline ends. The CDR3 region has the DNA TGTGCCAGCAGCCAAGAATCCCGGGCCACTGAAGCTTTCTTT. This gives the protein CASSQESRATEAFF.